Listed here are 9 T cell receptor beta chains from one sample, sequenced in a study of blood T cell repertoires in COVID-19. Measured with immunoSEQ multiplex PCR; TCRdb has only the in-frame clones, and not every one. This repertoire shows 84,000 or so clones, around 82% found once; its top ten account for roughly 40%. The sequencing sample was made of peripheral blood. These receptors were collected from a man older than 75 with active or convalescent COVID-19.

This rearrangement joins TRBV11-3 to TRBJ2-1; D gene ambiguous. This CDR3 comprises 13 residues. Trimming took off 3 bases at V and 6 bases at J, with 9 bases between the two ends. Germline loops: CDR1 SGHNT, CDR2 YENEEA. CDR3 bases: TGTGCCAGCAGCTTCTCAGTAACCAATGAGCAGTTCTTC. Amino acids: CASSFSVTNEQFF.

The chain combines TRBV3-1 (or the pseudogene TRBV3-2) with TRBJ1-1, with TRBD1 matching 7 bases. The junction had 7 bases not matched to a gene; V was cut back by 2 bases and J by 7 bases. CDR3 length: 14 residues. CDR1 LGHDT and CDR2 YNNKEL come from the germline V gene (reference sequence). The CDR3 nucleotides are TGTGCCAGCAGCCAAATAGGACAGGCTATTGAAGCTTTCTTT. Amino acids: CASSQIGQAIEAFF.

V usage is TRBV5-1 and J usage is TRBJ2-3, with 9 nucleotides matching TRBD2. Germline values: CDR1 SGHRS, CDR2 YFSETQ. This CDR3 contains 17 residues. The V segment lost 1 base and the J segment 5 bases; nucleotides outside the gene matches: 11. This chain's CDR3 is CASSLSPATSGGDTQYF. The CDR3 nucleotides are TGCGCCAGCAGCTTGTCTCCCGCGACTAGCGGTGGAGATACGCAGTATTTT. Filled out from reference TRBV5-1 and TRBJ2-3, the complete variable domain reads KAGVTQTPRYLIKTRGQQVTLSCSPISGHRSVSWYQQTPGQGLQFLFEYFSETQRNKGNFPGRFSGRQFSNSRSEMNVSTLELGDSALYLCASSLSPATSGGDTQYFGPGTRLTVL.

The chain employs TRBV29-1 and TRBJ1-2, with 7 nucleotides matching TRBD1. This CDR3 has 15 residues. Germline V CDR1 and CDR2: SQVTM, ANQGSEA. With V trimmed by 3 bases and J by 0 bases, 7 bases remained unmatched. The CDR3 sequence: CSVDAQGTANYGYTF. In DNA, the CDR3 is TGCAGCGTTGATGCACAGGGGACAGCTAACTATGGCTACACCTTC.

The CDR3 is CASSRTDRGDGYTF. CDR3 DNA sequence: TGCGCCAGCAGCCGAACGGACAGGGGGGACGGCTACACCTTC. The rearrangement links TRBV4-3 to TRBJ1-2; 10 bases agree with TRBD1. V lost 4 bases and J lost 8; bases outside the gene matches: 7. Germline-derived CDR1 and CDR2 are LGHNA and YSLEER. The CDR3 has 14 amino acids.

This clone was counted a single time. The CDR3 loop is CASSFLTSGTSYNEQFF. The CDR3, as DNA: TGTGCCAGCAGTTTCTTGACTAGCGGGACCTCCTACAATGAGCAGTTCTTC. V is TRBV27 and J is TRBJ2-1; 11 positions agree with TRBD2. This CDR3 has 17 residues. The germline V gene has CDR1 MNHEY and CDR2 SMNVEV (reference sequence). V trimming: 3 bases; J trimming: 0 bases; junction bases outside the gene matches: 4.

This chain connects TRBV30 to TRBJ2-2; TRBD1 aligns across 9 bases. The CDR3 is 14 residues long. The trim removed 4 bases at V and 3 bases at J, leaving 3 bases unmatched. Germline loops: CDR1 GTSNPN, CDR2 SVGIG (reference sequence). The CDR3: CAWNRGLDTGELFF. The DNA for the CDR3 is TGTGCCTGGAACAGGGGGCTCGACACCGGGGAGCTGTTTTTT.

This sequence joins TRBV7-2 and TRBJ1-2; D unresolved. Trimming took 2 bases from V and 2 from J, leaving 12 bases between them. Germline-derived CDR1 and CDR2 are SGHTA and FQGNSA. CDR3 length: 15 residues. For the CDR3, the DNA is TGTGCCAGCAGCTTATCGCCGGGTGTAAACTATGGCTACACCTTC. This codes for CASSLSPGVNYGYTF.

V usage is TRBV5-1 and J usage is TRBJ2-2; 13 nucleotides agree with TRBD2. CDR3 length: 16 residues. Trimming took 4 bases from V and 4 from J; bases not matched to a gene: 4. Germline CDR1 SGHRS, CDR2 YFSETQ. The CDR3 spells CASSPTSGRGTGELFF. In DNA form, the CDR3 reads TGCGCCAGCAGCCCTACTAGCGGGAGGGGCACCGGGGAGCTGTTTTTT.